These 18 T cell receptor beta chains came from one sample sequenced in a study of human T cells and chemical hapten exposure. Someone pulled total RNA out of unfractionated whole blood. TCRdb passed the 5' RACE reads through MiXCR, listing each CDR3 protein once. This table holds about 81,000 distinct CDR3 sequences, 7% to 8% found once. These TCRs come from a male donor in good health.

This clonotype was counted many times. This chain uses TRBV6-7 with TRBJ2-3, with 13 bases that match TRBD2. Being an ORF, TRBV6-7 has a function that is uncertain. CDR3 length equals 15 residues. V lost 6 bases, J lost 4 bases, and 4 bases stayed unmatched. The CDR3 sequence is CASRNGTSGADTQYF. CDR3 bases: TGTGCCAGCAGAAACGGGACTAGCGGGGCAGATACGCAGTATTTT.

V and J are TRBV2 and TRBJ2-3; possible D gene TRBD2, 5 bases. Trimming took off 6 bases at V and 4 bases at J, with 17 bases between the two ends. Per the germline V gene, CDR1 is SNHLY and CDR2 is FYNNEI. The CDR3 runs 15 residues. The DNA of the CDR3 is TGTGCCAGCAGGAAGAGCGGTGTAATGTCAGATACGCAGTATTTT. Residues: CASRKSGVMSDTQYF.

This clonotype has at least ten counts. The CDR3 reads CASSSLRDRASGELFF. The CDR3 DNA reads TGTGCCAGCAGCTCCCTCCGGGACAGGGCGTCCGGGGAGCTGTTTTTT. The chain combines TRBV2 with TRBJ2-2, with 9 nucleotides matching TRBD1. The germline CDR1 and CDR2 sequences are SNHLY and FYNNEI. V was clipped by 6 bases and J by 6 bases; unmatched bases: 11. The CDR3 contains 16 residues.

This clonotype was found a few times. This chain connects TRBV12-3 or TRBV12-4 to TRBJ2-1, with D perhaps TRBD2 (5 bases). V lost 3 bases and J lost 10, with 7 bases in between. This CDR3 has 11 amino acids. The CDR3 region is CASSFEREQFF. In DNA form, the CDR3 reads TGTGCCAGCAGTTTTGAGCGGGAGCAGTTCTTC.

Many counts were recorded for this clonotype. J is TRBJ2-1 and V is TRBV6-5; D gene unclear. CDR1 and CDR2 from the germline V gene are MNHEY and SVGAGI. Trimming removed 5 bases from V and 0 bases from J, with 14 bases in between. The CDR3 loop spans 16 amino acids. The CDR3 protein is CASSTRLAISYNEQFF. CDR3 sequence (DNA): TGTGCCAGCAGTACCCGGCTGGCGATCTCCTACAATGAGCAGTTCTTC.

A few counts support this clonotype. The V and J genes are TRBV4-2 and TRBJ2-4, with TRBD1 as a possible D gene (6 bases). The germline V gene has CDR1 LGHNA and CDR2 YNFKEQ. The V end lost 1 base, the J end lost 2 bases, and 15 bases lay between the germline ends. This CDR3 spans 17 amino acids. This chain's CDR3 is CASSQVGGRGPKNIQYF. The CDR3, as DNA: TGTGCCAGCAGCCAAGTTGGGGGCAGGGGCCCCAAAAACATTCAGTACTTC.

Remarks on this clonotype: A single base separates this from a much larger clone, so it may be a read error. The chain is built from TRBV9 and TRBJ1-1, with unresolved D. CDR1 and CDR2 (germline): SGDLS, YYNGEE. V lost 3 bases to trimming and J lost 4 bases, with 10 bases between them. The CDR3 has 13 residues. The CDR3 reads CASSAESSTEAFF. CDR3 in DNA: TGTGCCAGCAGCGCCGAAAGTAGCACTGAAGCTTTCTTT.

This clonotype turned up a few times. The rearrangement joins TRBV5-6 to TRBJ1-6, with D maybe TRBD1 (5 bases). This CDR3 is 14 amino acids long. The V and J ends lost 4 bases and 5 bases respectively, with 10 bases between them. Germline CDR1 is SGHDT and CDR2 is YYEEEE. The DNA of the CDR3 is TGTGCCAGCAGCCCGGACACCAATAATTCACCCCTCCACTTT. Translated: CASSPDTNNSPLHF.

V is TRBV29-1 and J is TRBJ2-1; 7 nucleotides align to TRBD2. J lost 5 bases, V lost 4 bases, and 14 bases had no gene match. Looked up from germline, CDR1 is SQVTM and CDR2 is ANQGSEA. This CDR3 region has 16 residues. The CDR3 sequence: CSVARMGGGRHNEQFF. CDR3 nucleotides: TGCAGCGTTGCTAGAATGGGGGGGGGTCGACACAATGAGCAGTTCTTC.

The CDR3 sequence: CSARGSPGGRNTIYF. CDR3 sequence (DNA): TGCAGTGCTAGAGGATCCCCGGGGGGGAGAAACACCATATATTTT. The V call is TRBV20-1, the J call TRBJ1-3; possibly TRBD1 for D (5 bases). Germline lookup yields CDR1 DFQATT and CDR2 SNEGSKA (reference sequence). The CDR3 contains 15 residues. V was shortened by 1 base and J by 5 bases, with 15 bases between the two germline ends.

This clonotype was seen ten or more times. V is TRBV4-2 and J is TRBJ2-3, with a tentative D call TRBD2 (5 bases). In germline, CDR1 is LGHNA, CDR2 YNFKEQ. The CDR3 has 17 residues. V lost 0 bases and J 0 bases, leaving 13 bases between the germline ends. The CDR3 loop reads CASSQDPASTSTDTQYF. In DNA form, the CDR3 reads TGTGCCAGCAGCCAAGATCCGGCTAGCACCAGCACAGATACGCAGTATTTT.

This clonotype was seen repeatedly, ten times or more. The gene calls are TRBV4-2 and TRBJ2-2; 11 bases are a match to TRBD2. Trimming removed 1 base from V and 2 bases from J; junction bases left unmatched: 9. CDR3 length: 19 amino acids. CDR1 and CDR2 from the germline V gene are LGHNA and YNFKEQ. Here the CDR3 DNA reads TGTGCCAGCAGCCAAGTCTCATCCACTAGCGGGAGTAACACCGGGGAGCTGTTTTTT. Translating it yields CASSQVSSTSGSNTGELFF.

The table lists this clonotype with many counts. The rearrangement joins TRBV7-2 to TRBJ1-5; D ambiguous. V was trimmed by 5 bases and J by 1 base, leaving 12 bases between them. The CDR3 has 15 residues. The germline CDR1 and CDR2 sequences are SGHTA and FQGNSA. CDR3 sequence reads: CASSPEVTSNQPQHF. For the CDR3, the DNA is TGTGCCAGCAGCCCGGAGGTGACGAGCAATCAGCCCCAGCATTTT.

This clonotype was seen a handful of times. The rearrangement links TRBV6-6 to TRBJ1-1; D is possibly TRBD1 (6 bases). Trimming left V 0 bases short and J 1 base short, with 9 bases between. This CDR3 has 15 residues. Germline V gene sequence: CDR1 MNHNY, CDR2 SVGAGI (reference sequence). The CDR3 protein is CASSYSMGQNTEAFF. CDR3 DNA sequence: TGTGCCAGCAGTTACTCGATGGGACAGAACACTGAAGCTTTCTTT.

The chain combines TRBV6-2 or TRBV6-3 with TRBJ2-1; D unclear. V lost 10 bases, J lost 8 bases, and 15 bases lay in between. Per the germline V gene, CDR1 is MNHEY and CDR2 is SVGEGT. The CDR3 is made up of 12 amino acids. CDR3 sequence (DNA): TGTGCCACCTTAGTGGGATCCTATGAGCAGTTCTTC. It translates to CATLVGSYEQFF.

The chain couples TRBV4-3 to TRBJ2-3; tentative D call: TRBD2 (5 bases). Trimming took off 3 bases at V and 10 bases at J, with 20 bases between the two ends. Germline V lookup: CDR1 LGHNA, CDR2 YSLEER. The CDR3 spans 15 residues. The CDR3 protein is CASSHGLASEGPQYF. The CDR3, as DNA: TGCGCCAGCAGCCACGGGCTAGCAAGTGAGGGTCCGCAGTATTTT.

There are many counts of this clonotype. The chain recombines TRBV2 with TRBJ2-6; perhaps TRBD1 as D (6 bases). The CDR3 length is 15 residues. The germline V and J ends were trimmed by 7 bases and 0 bases, with 10 bases remaining between them. Looked up from germline, CDR1 is SNHLY and CDR2 is FYNNEI. CDR3 nucleotide sequence: TGTGCCAGCACAGGGGCGAGCTCTGGGGCCAACGTCCTGACTTTC. Translation: CASTGASSGANVLTF.

The chain carries TRBV20-1 and TRBJ2-4; 11 nucleotides line up with TRBD1. This CDR3 spans 13 amino acids. Looked up from germline, CDR1 is DFQATT and CDR2 is SNEGSKA (reference sequence). The trim removed 2 bases at V and 7 bases at J, leaving 1 base unmatched. CDR3 sequence: CSARRDRGNIQYF. CDR3 sequence (DNA): TGCAGTGCTAGAAGGGACAGGGGGAACATTCAGTACTTC.